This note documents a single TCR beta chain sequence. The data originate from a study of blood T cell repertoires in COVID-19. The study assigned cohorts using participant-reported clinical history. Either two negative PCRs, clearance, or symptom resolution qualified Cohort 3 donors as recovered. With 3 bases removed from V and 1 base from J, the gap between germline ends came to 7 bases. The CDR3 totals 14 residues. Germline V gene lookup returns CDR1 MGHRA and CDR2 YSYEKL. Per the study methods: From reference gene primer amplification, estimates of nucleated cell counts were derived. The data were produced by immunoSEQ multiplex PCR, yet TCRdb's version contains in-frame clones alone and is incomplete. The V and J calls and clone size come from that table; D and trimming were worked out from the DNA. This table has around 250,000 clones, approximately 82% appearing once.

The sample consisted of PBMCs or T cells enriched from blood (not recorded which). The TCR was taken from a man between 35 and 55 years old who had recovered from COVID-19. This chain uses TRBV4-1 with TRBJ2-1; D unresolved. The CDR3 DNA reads TGCGCCAGCAGCCAGGCTGATTCCTACAATGAGCAGTTCTTC. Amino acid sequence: CASSQADSYNEQFF.